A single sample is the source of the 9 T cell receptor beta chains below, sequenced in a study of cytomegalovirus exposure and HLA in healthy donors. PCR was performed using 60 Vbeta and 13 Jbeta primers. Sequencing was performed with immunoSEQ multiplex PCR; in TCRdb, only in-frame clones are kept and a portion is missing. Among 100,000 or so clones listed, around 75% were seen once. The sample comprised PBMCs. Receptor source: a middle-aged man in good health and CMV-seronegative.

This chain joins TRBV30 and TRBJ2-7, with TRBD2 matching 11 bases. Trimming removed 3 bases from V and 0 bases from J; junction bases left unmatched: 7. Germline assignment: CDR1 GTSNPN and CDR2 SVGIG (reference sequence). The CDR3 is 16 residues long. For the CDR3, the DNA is TGTGCCTGGAGCACCGGGACTAGCGGATTCTCCTACGAGCAGTACTTC. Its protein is CAWSTGTSGFSYEQYF.

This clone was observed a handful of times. CDR3 sequence reads: CASSQRGLGELFF. The CDR3 DNA follows: TGCGCCAGCAGCCAAAGGGGGCTCGGGGAGCTGTTTTTT. This chain links TRBV4-1 with TRBJ2-2; 7 nucleotides line up with TRBD1. Germline CDR1 reads MGHRA; CDR2 reads YSYEKL. This CDR3 is 13 amino acids long. J was trimmed by 7 bases and V by 2 bases; bases with no gene match: 1.

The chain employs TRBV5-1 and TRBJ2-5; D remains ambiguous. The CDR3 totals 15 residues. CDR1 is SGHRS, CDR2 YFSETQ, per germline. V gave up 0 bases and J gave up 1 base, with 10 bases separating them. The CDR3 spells CASSLGYSLQETQYF. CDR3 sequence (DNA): TGCGCCAGCAGCTTGGGATACAGCCTCCAAGAGACCCAGTACTTC.

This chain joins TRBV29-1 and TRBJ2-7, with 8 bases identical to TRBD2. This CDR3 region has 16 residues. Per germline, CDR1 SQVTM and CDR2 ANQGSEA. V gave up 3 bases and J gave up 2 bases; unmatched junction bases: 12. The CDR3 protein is CSVEASGLTEAYEQYF. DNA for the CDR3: TGCAGCGTTGAGGCTAGCGGGCTCACCGAAGCCTACGAGCAGTACTTC.

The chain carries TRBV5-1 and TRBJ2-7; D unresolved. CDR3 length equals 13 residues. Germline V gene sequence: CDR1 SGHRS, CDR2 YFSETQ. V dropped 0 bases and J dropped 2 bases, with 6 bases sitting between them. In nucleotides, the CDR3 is TGCGCCAGCAGCTTGGACGGAGCCTACGAGCAGTACTTC. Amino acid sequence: CASSLDGAYEQYF.

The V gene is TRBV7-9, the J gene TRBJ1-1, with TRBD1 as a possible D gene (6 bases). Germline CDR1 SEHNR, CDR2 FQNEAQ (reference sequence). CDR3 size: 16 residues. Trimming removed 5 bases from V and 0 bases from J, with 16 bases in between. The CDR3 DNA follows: TGTGCCAGCAGCACCGACAGGAGCTGGATGAACACTGAAGCTTTCTTT. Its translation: CASSTDRSWMNTEAFF.

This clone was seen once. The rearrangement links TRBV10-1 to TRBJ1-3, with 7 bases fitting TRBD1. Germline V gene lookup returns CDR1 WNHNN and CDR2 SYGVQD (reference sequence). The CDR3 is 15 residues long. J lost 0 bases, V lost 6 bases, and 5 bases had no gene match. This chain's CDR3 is CASRGDSHSGNTIYF. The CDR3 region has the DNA TGCGCCAGCAGGGGGGACAGCCACTCTGGAAACACCATATATTTT.

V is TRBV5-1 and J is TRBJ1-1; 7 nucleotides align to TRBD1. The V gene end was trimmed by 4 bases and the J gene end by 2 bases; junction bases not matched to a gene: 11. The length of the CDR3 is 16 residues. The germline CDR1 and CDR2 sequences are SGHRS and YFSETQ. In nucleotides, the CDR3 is TGCGCCAGCAGCCCTCGAACGACAGGGAGCAACACTGAAGCTTTCTTT. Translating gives CASSPRTTGSNTEAFF.

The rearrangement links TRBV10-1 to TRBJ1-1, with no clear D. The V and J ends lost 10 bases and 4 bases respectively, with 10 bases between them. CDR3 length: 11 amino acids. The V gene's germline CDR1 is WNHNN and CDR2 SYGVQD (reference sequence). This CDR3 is CATNHGTEAFF. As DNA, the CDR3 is TGCGCCACCAACCACGGCACTGAAGCTTTCTTT.